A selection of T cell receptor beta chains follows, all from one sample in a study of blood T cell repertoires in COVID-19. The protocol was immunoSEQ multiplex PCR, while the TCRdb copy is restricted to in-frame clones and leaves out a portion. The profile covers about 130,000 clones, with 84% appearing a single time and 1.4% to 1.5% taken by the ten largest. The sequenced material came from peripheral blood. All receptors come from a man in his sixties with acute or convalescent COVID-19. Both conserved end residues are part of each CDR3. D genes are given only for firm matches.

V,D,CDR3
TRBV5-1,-,CASSLAPGDGETQYF
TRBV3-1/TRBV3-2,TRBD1,CASSQDRGANYGYTF
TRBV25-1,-,CASRGSMTDTQYF
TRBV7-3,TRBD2,CASSIAGGPYNEQFF
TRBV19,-,CASSLTYRDTTYEQYF
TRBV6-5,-,CASRSAGRGDTQYF
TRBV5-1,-,CASSLVPPYEQYF
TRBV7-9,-,CASSEIALMNTEAFF
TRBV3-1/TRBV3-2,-,CASSQGGSPQPQHF
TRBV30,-,CAWSVRGTEAFF
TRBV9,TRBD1,CASSPRTGPEETQYF
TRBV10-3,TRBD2,CAISELAGINEQFF
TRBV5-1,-,CASSLDPGSNQPQHF
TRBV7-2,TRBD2,CASSLALAPNNEQFF
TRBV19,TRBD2,CASSMMLAGREQYF
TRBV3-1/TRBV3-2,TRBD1,CASSQRTGDNSPLHF
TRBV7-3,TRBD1,CASSSGTGSYSTDTQYF
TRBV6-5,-,CASTSGGAGQPQHF
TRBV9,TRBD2,CASSVVPSGGEEQFF
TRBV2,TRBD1,CASSFGQGLGYTF
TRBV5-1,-,CASSLGGGNQETQYF
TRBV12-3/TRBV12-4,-,CASSLGGDEQYF
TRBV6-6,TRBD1,CASSRTGGTYEQYF
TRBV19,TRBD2,CATARTSANNEQFF
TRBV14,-,CASSQERDPVGEQFF
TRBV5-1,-,CASSLGLSGAGNTIYF
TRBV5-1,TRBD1,CASSQQGASYGYTF
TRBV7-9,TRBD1,CASSSRTGSLEQYF